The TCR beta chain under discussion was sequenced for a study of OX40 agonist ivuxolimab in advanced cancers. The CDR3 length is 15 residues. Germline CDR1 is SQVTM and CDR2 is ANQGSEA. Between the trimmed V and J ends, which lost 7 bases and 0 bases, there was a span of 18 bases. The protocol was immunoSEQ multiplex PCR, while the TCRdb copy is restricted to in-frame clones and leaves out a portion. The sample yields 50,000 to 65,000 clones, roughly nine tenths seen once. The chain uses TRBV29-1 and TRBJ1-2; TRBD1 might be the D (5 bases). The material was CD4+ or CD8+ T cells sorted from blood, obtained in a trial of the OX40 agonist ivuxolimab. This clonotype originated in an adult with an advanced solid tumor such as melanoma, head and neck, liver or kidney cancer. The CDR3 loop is CSAWGRVASNYGYTF. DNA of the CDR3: TGCAGCGCCTGGGGCAGGGTGGCTTCTAACTATGGCTACACCTTC.